A selection of T cell receptor beta chains follows, all from one sample in a study of CD8 T cells in Susac syndrome. Via MiXCR, TCRdb re-called the immunoSEQ multiplex PCR reads, giving one row per CDR3 protein. The sample consists of more than 200,000 distinct CDR3 sequences, around 95% of them appearing once. The specimen sequenced was CD4+ T cells from PBMCs. The receptor source for this set is a human donor with multiple sclerosis. CDR3s include the opening cysteine and the closing phenylalanine or tryptophan. Fields, in order: J gene, D gene, clone size, V gene, CDR3 protein, CDR3 DNA. A D gene is named only where the DNA matches it firmly. Where a row states a size, it is once, few, many or the class of an expanded clone; other rows omit it.

TRBJ2-7 TRBD2 - TRBV20-1 CSAREGKRGDEQYF TGCAGTGCTAGGGAGGGCAAGCGGGGGGACGAGCAGTACTTC
TRBJ2-1 - - TRBV21-1 CASSARDETYNEQFF TGTGCCAGCAGCGCGCGGGACGAAACCTACAATGAGCAGTTCTTC
TRBJ2-6 - - TRBV20-1 CGGGISGANVLTF TGCGGGGGCGGGATCTCTGGGGCCAACGTCCTGACTTTC
TRBJ1-1 - - TRBV19 CATQRGDTEAFF TGTGCCACGCAGCGGGGGGACACTGAAGCTTTCTTT
TRBJ1-1 - - TRBV24-1 CATSDSRDGNTEAFF TGTGCCACCAGTGATTCCCGAGACGGAAACACTGAAGCTTTCTTT
TRBJ1-4 - - TRBV19 CASSIHGNRNEKLFF TGTGCCAGTAGTATCCACGGGAACCGTAATGAAAAACTGTTTTTT
TRBJ1-2 - - TRBV29-1 CSAGGSYGYTF TGCAGCGCTGGGGGAAGCTATGGCTACACCTTC
TRBJ1-2 - - TRBV3-1 CASSPAGTTRRGGYTF TGTGCCAGCAGCCCGGCGGGGACTACACGGAGGGGTGGCTACACCTTC
TRBJ2-7 TRBD1 once TRBV11-2 CASSFGTGKYEQYF TGTGCCAGCAGCTTTGGGACAGGGAAATACGAGCAGTACTTC
TRBJ2-5 TRBD2 - TRBV4-1 CASSRVLAGGRFLETQYF TGCGCCAGCAGCCGGGTGCTAGCGGGGGGGCGTTTCCTGGAGACCCAGTACTTC
TRBJ2-3 - - TRBV29-1 CSVVALAGLGDTQYF TGCAGCGTTGTCGCGCTAGCAGGACTCGGAGATACGCAGTATTTT
TRBJ2-6 - - TRBV5-1 CASSLLSAGANVLTF TGCGCCAGCAGCCTGCTATCGGCTGGGGCCAACGTCCTGACTTTC
TRBJ2-5 - - TRBV12-5 CASGLVGVQETQYF TGTGCTAGTGGTTTGGTTGGTGTACAAGAGACCCAGTACTTC
TRBJ1-6 - - TRBV12-3/TRBV12-4 CASSPEAGDLGSPLHF TGTGCCAGCAGCCCAGAGGCTGGGGATTTAGGATCACCCCTCCACTTT
TRBJ2-2 - - TRBV5-1 CASSRAGTTSPNTGELFF TGCGCCAGCAGCAGGGCCGGGACAACGAGCCCGAACACCGGGGAGCTGTTTTTT
TRBJ2-5 TRBD2 once TRBV29-1 CSVEKAGGETQYF TGCAGCGTTGAAAAAGCGGGAGGAGAGACCCAGTACTTC
TRBJ2-7 - - TRBV29-1 CSAEGPDRLGEQYF TGCAGCGCCGAAGGCCCGGATCGTTTGGGAGAGCAGTACTTC
TRBJ1-1 - few TRBV29-1 CSVDQGNEAFF TGCAGCGTTGATCAGGGGAATGAAGCTTTCTTT
TRBJ2-1 TRBD2 - TRBV20-1 CSARGTSGRNEQFF TGCAGTGCTAGAGGGACTAGCGGGAGGAATGAGCAGTTCTTC
TRBJ2-2 TRBD1 once TRBV4-1 CASSHLFLQGANTGELFF TGCGCCAGCAGCCATCTCTTCCTTCAGGGGGCTAACACCGGGGAGCTGTTTTTT
TRBJ2-6 - once TRBV12-3/TRBV12-4 CASSPLGEVGNVLTF TGTGCCAGCAGTCCGCTGGGAGAGGTTGGCAACGTCCTGACTTTC
TRBJ1-6 - - TRBV20-1 CSATDTLSPLHF TGCAGTGCTACGGACACCTTATCACCCCTCCACTTT
TRBJ2-2 - - TRBV12-3/TRBV12-4 CATTPLGQGLSGELFF TGTGCCACCACTCCCCTGGGGCAGGGACTTTCCGGGGAGCTGTTTTTT
TRBJ2-3 TRBD2 - TRBV20-1 CSARVLAGDPDTQYF TGCAGTGCTAGAGTATTAGCGGGAGATCCAGATACGCAGTATTTT
TRBJ2-1 - - TRBV30 CAWSPDSNEQFF TGTGCCTGGAGTCCCGACAGCAATGAGCAGTTCTTC
TRBJ2-5 TRBD1 - TRBV7-2 CASSHGQGKETQYF TGTGCCAGCAGCCATGGACAGGGGAAAGAGACCCAGTACTTC
TRBJ1-2 TRBD1 - TRBV20-1 CSARSIHRDRGAYGYTF TGCAGTGCTCGAAGCATCCACCGGGACAGGGGGGCGTATGGCTACACCTTC
TRBJ1-5 - - TRBV19 CASSTLDSGGGQPQHF TGTGCCAGTAGTACCCTTGACTCCGGGGGAGGTCAGCCCCAGCATTTT
TRBJ1-1 - once TRBV30 CAWQGILNTEAFF TGTGCCTGGCAGGGGATCTTGAACACTGAAGCTTTCTTT
TRBJ1-1 - - TRBV27 CASSSRGLEAFF TGTGCCAGCAGTTCCCGTGGCCTGGAAGCTTTCTTT
TRBJ1-1 - - TRBV7-3 CASSALSGTEAFF TGTGCCAGCAGCGCTTTGTCCGGGACTGAAGCTTTCTTT
TRBJ2-7 - - TRBV24-1 CATSDPGDSYEQYF TGTGCCACCAGTGATCCGGGGGACAGCTACGAGCAGTACTTC
TRBJ1-2 - - TRBV3-1 CASSQDIGQTSYGYTF TGTGCCAGCAGCCAAGACATCGGACAGACTTCCTATGGCTACACCTTC
TRBJ1-2 TRBD1 - TRBV3-1 CASSPGPDRDYGYTF TGTGCCAGCAGCCCGGGTCCGGACAGGGACTATGGCTACACCTTC
TRBJ1-5 TRBD1 - TRBV18 CASSPLSPQGASGSPQHF TGTGCCAGCTCACCACTTTCTCCACAGGGGGCGAGTGGTTCGCCCCAGCATTTT
TRBJ1-5 - - TRBV2 CASRGVRGGNQPQHF TGTGCCAGCAGGGGGGTCCGGGGCGGGAATCAGCCCCAGCATTTT
TRBJ2-7 TRBD2 - TRBV4-2 CASSQERTSGISYEQYF TGTGCCAGCAGCCAAGAGAGGACTAGCGGGATCTCCTACGAGCAGTACTTC
TRBJ2-7 - - TRBV9 CASSPVLASSSYEQYF TGTGCCAGCAGCCCCGTCCTAGCGAGCAGCTCCTACGAGCAGTACTTC
TRBJ1-6 - once TRBV6-5 CASSPTRVNSPLHF TGTGCCAGCAGTCCCACCAGGGTTAATTCACCCCTCCACTTT
TRBJ2-1 TRBD2 - TRBV9 CASSPKREAPYNEQFF TGTGCCAGCAGCCCAAAGCGGGAGGCCCCCTACAATGAGCAGTTCTTC
TRBJ1-4 - - TRBV6-5 CASSYSRGGWPTNEKLFF TGTGCCAGCAGTTACTCGAGGGGGGGTTGGCCAACTAATGAAAAACTGTTTTTT
TRBJ1-2 - - TRBV10-2 CASRDSGDYGYTF TGCGCCAGCAGGGATTCGGGAGATTATGGCTACACCTTC
TRBJ2-3 TRBD2 - TRBV7-3 CARATPGLKPDTQYF TGTGCCAGGGCGACTCCGGGACTAAAGCCAGATACGCAGTATTTT
TRBJ2-6 TRBD1 - TRBV6-6 CASNDRAGANVLTF TGTGCCAGCAATGACAGGGCTGGGGCCAACGTCCTGACTTTC
TRBJ2-2 TRBD2 - TRBV18 CASSPLISGTGELFF TGTGCCAGCTCACCGCTTATTAGCGGGACCGGGGAGCTGTTTTTT
TRBJ2-1 TRBD2 - TRBV7-3 CASSSDPGLAGNEQFF TGTGCCAGCAGCTCCGATCCGGGACTAGCCGGGAATGAGCAGTTCTTC
TRBJ1-4 - - TRBV9 CASSPSVRGNEKLFF TGTGCCAGCAGCCCTAGTGTAAGGGGTAATGAAAAACTGTTTTTT
TRBJ2-7 TRBD2 - TRBV5-1 CASSFQTSEYEQYF TGCGCCAGCAGTTTTCAGACTAGCGAATACGAGCAGTACTTC
TRBJ1-5 TRBD1 - TRBV5-1 CASSPSGTGTNQPQHF TGCGCCAGCAGCCCATCCGGGACAGGGACAAATCAGCCCCAGCATTTT
TRBJ1-3 - - TRBV6-1 CASRADRGGNTIYF TGTGCCAGCAGGGCTGACAGAGGTGGAAACACCATATATTTT
TRBJ2-7 TRBD2 - TRBV23-1 CASCPAGTKNEQYF TGCGCCAGCTGCCCGGCCGGGACTAAGAACGAGCAGTACTTC
TRBJ1-4 - - TRBV4-1 CASSQHDVGAQEKLFF TGCGCCAGCAGCCAGCACGACGTAGGGGCACAGGAAAAACTGTTTTTT
TRBJ2-3 TRBD2 - TRBV15 CATSRGLAGGSDTQYF TGTGCCACCAGCAGAGGACTAGCGGGAGGGTCAGATACGCAGTATTTT
TRBJ1-2 TRBD1 - TRBV3-1 CASSPRTGRGGYTF TGTGCCAGCAGCCCCCGGACAGGGAGGGGTGGCTACACCTTC